This TCR beta chain was obtained from a study of beta chain features in type 1 diabetes. The V gene end was trimmed by 1 base and the J gene end by 6 bases; junction bases not matched to a gene: 7. The CDR3 runs 16 residues. The germline V gene has CDR1 SGHTA and CDR2 FQGNSA. Expressed TCRB transcripts were sequenced because the isolated RNA had all been reverse transcribed beforehand. Generated by immunoSEQ multiplex PCR, the TCRdb table keeps only in-frame clones and is missing some. The data hold 250,000 to 350,000 clones, with 14% observed a single time. Notes on this clone: Its antigen is not known.

Heparinised blood was drawn once per donor, averaging roughly 120 mL. Overall study results and limits: Significant though moderate, a shortening of TCRB CDR3s appeared in all four CD4+ subsets of Type 1 diabetes patients. Within patients, naive, central memory and Treg TCRB repertoires seemed more similar than within healthy donors.

The receptor comes from a man aged 25 to 45 in good health. Sequencing was performed on central memory CD4+ T cells from blood. The J gene is TRBJ1-1, the V gene TRBV7-2; TRBD1 agrees at 11 bases. This CDR3 reads CASSLGAGTGGSEAFF. DNA of the CDR3: TGTGCCAGCAGCTTAGGGGCCGGGACAGGGGGTTCTGAAGCTTTCTTT.